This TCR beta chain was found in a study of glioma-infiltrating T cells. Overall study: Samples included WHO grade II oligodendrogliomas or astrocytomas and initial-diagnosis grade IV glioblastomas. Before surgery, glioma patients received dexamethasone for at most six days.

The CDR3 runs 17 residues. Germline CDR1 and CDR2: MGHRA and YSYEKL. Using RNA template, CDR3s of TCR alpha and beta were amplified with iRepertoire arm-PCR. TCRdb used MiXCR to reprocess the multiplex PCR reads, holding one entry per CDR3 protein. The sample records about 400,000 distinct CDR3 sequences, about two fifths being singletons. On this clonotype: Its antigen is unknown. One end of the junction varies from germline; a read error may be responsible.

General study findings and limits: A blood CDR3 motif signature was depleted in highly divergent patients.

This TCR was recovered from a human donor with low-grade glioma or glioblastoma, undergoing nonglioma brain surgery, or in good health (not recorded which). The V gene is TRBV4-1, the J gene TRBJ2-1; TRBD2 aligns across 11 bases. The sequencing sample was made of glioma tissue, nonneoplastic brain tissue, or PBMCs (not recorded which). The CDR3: CAGSQRVGTSGYNEQFF. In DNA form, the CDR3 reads TGCGCCGGCAGCCAACGGGTGGGGACTAGCGGTTACAATGAGCAGTTCTTC.